The rows below give T cell receptor beta chains drawn from one sample of a study of cytomegalovirus exposure and HLA in healthy donors. Assay used: immunoSEQ multiplex PCR; TCRdb lists only in-frame clones, some missing. The profile shows roughly 160,000 clones, roughly 89% of them singletons. What was sequenced was PBMCs. These receptors were obtained from a woman aged 25 to 39 in good health and CMV-seronegative. Each CDR3 is given with its conserved first and last residue. The D gene is left open where the match is weak. The size entry is marked missing in some rows and otherwise reads once, few, many or a size class.

j_call: TRBJ1-2
clone_size: NA
d_call: TRBD1
v_call: TRBV6-1
cdr3_aa: CASSESQGVYGYTF
cdr3_nt: TGTGCCAGCAGTGAGAGCCAGGGGGTGTATGGCTACACCTTC

j_call: TRBJ2-6
clone_size: NA
d_call: NA
v_call: TRBV2
cdr3_aa: CASKGVVRSGANVLTF
cdr3_nt: TGTGCCAGCAAAGGGGTAGTGAGGTCTGGGGCCAACGTCCTGACTTTC

j_call: TRBJ2-1
clone_size: NA
d_call: TRBD2
v_call: TRBV19
cdr3_aa: CASSILADNEQFF
cdr3_nt: TGTGCCAGTAGTATACTAGCGGACAATGAGCAGTTCTTC

j_call: TRBJ2-2
clone_size: NA
d_call: TRBD1
v_call: TRBV28
cdr3_aa: CASSRDRVTGELFF
cdr3_nt: TGTGCCAGCAGTCGGGACAGGGTGACCGGGGAGCTGTTTTTT

j_call: TRBJ1-4
clone_size: NA
d_call: NA
v_call: TRBV15
cdr3_aa: CATSRGRSTNEKLFF
cdr3_nt: TGTGCCACCAGCAGGGGGAGGTCGACTAATGAAAAACTGTTTTTT

j_call: TRBJ2-7
clone_size: NA
d_call: TRBD1
v_call: TRBV6-5
cdr3_aa: CASSPRQGYNEQYF
cdr3_nt: TGTGCCAGCAGTCCCAGACAGGGCTATAACGAGCAGTACTTC

j_call: TRBJ2-3
clone_size: once
d_call: TRBD2
v_call: TRBV5-4
cdr3_aa: CASRYGLGSTDTQYF
cdr3_nt: TGTGCCAGCAGATACGGACTAGGGAGCACAGATACGCAGTATTTT

j_call: TRBJ2-5
clone_size: NA
d_call: NA
v_call: TRBV19
cdr3_aa: CASSEFETQYF
cdr3_nt: TGTGCCAGTAGTGAGTTTGAGACCCAGTACTTC

j_call: TRBJ1-4
clone_size: NA
d_call: NA
v_call: TRBV7-9
cdr3_aa: CASSLGDQARKKLFF
cdr3_nt: TGTGCCAGCAGCTTAGGTGATCAAGCGCGCAAAAAACTGTTTTTT

j_call: TRBJ2-5
clone_size: NA
d_call: TRBD1
v_call: TRBV9
cdr3_aa: CASSAGTGRGEETQYF
cdr3_nt: TGTGCCAGCAGCGCCGGGACAGGGAGGGGGGAAGAGACCCAGTACTTC

j_call: TRBJ1-5
clone_size: NA
d_call: TRBD1
v_call: TRBV7-8
cdr3_aa: CASSSNRGQPQHF
cdr3_nt: TGTGCCAGCAGCTCAAACAGGGGTCAGCCCCAGCATTTT

j_call: TRBJ2-2
clone_size: NA
d_call: TRBD2
v_call: TRBV5-1
cdr3_aa: CASSFPPGTSGITGELFF
cdr3_nt: TGCGCCAGCAGCTTCCCGCCGGGGACTAGCGGAATTACCGGGGAGCTGTTTTTT

j_call: TRBJ2-7
clone_size: NA
d_call: NA
v_call: TRBV21-1
cdr3_aa: CASRKRQDTIVYEQYF
cdr3_nt: TGTGCCAGCAGAAAAAGACAGGACACAATCGTCTACGAGCAGTACTTC

j_call: TRBJ2-1
clone_size: NA
d_call: TRBD1
v_call: TRBV9
cdr3_aa: CASSRQGGHNEQFF
cdr3_nt: TGTGCCAGCAGCCGACAGGGTGGACACAATGAGCAGTTCTTC

j_call: TRBJ1-2
clone_size: NA
d_call: TRBD1
v_call: TRBV6-5
cdr3_aa: CASSRNRGYGYTF
cdr3_nt: TGTGCCAGCAGCCGTAACAGGGGCTATGGCTACACCTTC

j_call: TRBJ2-7
clone_size: NA
d_call: TRBD2
v_call: TRBV6-6
cdr3_aa: CASSRLAGTYEQYF
cdr3_nt: TGTGCCAGCAGTAGACTAGCGGGGACCTACGAGCAGTACTTC

j_call: TRBJ2-1
clone_size: NA
d_call: NA
v_call: TRBV5-4
cdr3_aa: CASSLGGENYNEQFF
cdr3_nt: TGTGCCAGCAGCTTGGGCGGGGAAAACTACAATGAGCAGTTCTTC

j_call: TRBJ2-3
clone_size: NA
d_call: NA
v_call: TRBV6-6
cdr3_aa: CASSYGRSTADTQYF
cdr3_nt: TGTGCCAGCAGTTACGGCCGTAGCACTGCAGATACGCAGTATTTT

j_call: TRBJ1-4
clone_size: NA
d_call: NA
v_call: TRBV19
cdr3_aa: CATCEATNEKLFF
cdr3_nt: TGTGCCACATGTGAGGCAACTAATGAAAAGCTGTTTTTT

j_call: TRBJ2-5
clone_size: NA
d_call: TRBD2
v_call: TRBV10-2
cdr3_aa: CASSDTSGSGETQYF
cdr3_nt: TGCGCCAGCAGTGATACTAGCGGGAGTGGAGAGACCCAGTACTTC

j_call: TRBJ2-7
clone_size: NA
d_call: TRBD1
v_call: TRBV2
cdr3_aa: CASSPRGPYEQYF
cdr3_nt: TGTGCCAGCAGTCCAAGGGGGCCCTACGAGCAGTACTTC

j_call: TRBJ1-2
clone_size: NA
d_call: TRBD1
v_call: TRBV5-4
cdr3_aa: CASSFDRAVYGYTF
cdr3_nt: TGTGCCAGCAGTTTTGACAGGGCCGTCTATGGCTACACCTTC

j_call: TRBJ1-2
clone_size: NA
d_call: NA
v_call: TRBV19
cdr3_aa: CASSIRHANYGYTF
cdr3_nt: TGTGCCAGTAGTATACGACACGCTAACTATGGCTACACCTTC

j_call: TRBJ1-1
clone_size: NA
d_call: NA
v_call: TRBV29-1
cdr3_aa: CSAGGSEAFF
cdr3_nt: TGCAGCGCGGGGGGCTCTGAAGCTTTCTTT

j_call: TRBJ2-7
clone_size: once
d_call: NA
v_call: TRBV27
cdr3_aa: CASSRGGGGLWEQYF
cdr3_nt: TGTGCCAGCAGTAGGGGGGGTGGGGGCTTGTGGGAGCAGTACTTC

j_call: TRBJ2-2
clone_size: NA
d_call: NA
v_call: TRBV6-6
cdr3_aa: CASTLTGLNTGELFF
cdr3_nt: TGTGCCAGCACCCTTACGGGGTTGAACACCGGGGAGCTGTTTTTT

j_call: TRBJ1-5
clone_size: NA
d_call: NA
v_call: TRBV28
cdr3_aa: CASITGHNQPQHF
cdr3_nt: TGTGCCAGCATCACAGGGCACAATCAGCCCCAGCATTTT

j_call: TRBJ2-1
clone_size: NA
d_call: NA
v_call: TRBV6-1
cdr3_aa: CASWYDLSSYNEQFF
cdr3_nt: TGTGCCAGCTGGTATGATCTATCCTCCTACAATGAGCAGTTCTTC

j_call: TRBJ1-1
clone_size: NA
d_call: NA
v_call: TRBV9
cdr3_aa: CASSPGGGTEAFF
cdr3_nt: TGTGCCAGCAGCCCTGGCGGGGGCACTGAAGCTTTCTTT

j_call: TRBJ2-7
clone_size: NA
d_call: TRBD2
v_call: TRBV2
cdr3_aa: CASSAAGGSAGYEQYF
cdr3_nt: TGTGCCAGCAGTGCAGCGGGAGGGTCGGCCGGCTACGAGCAGTACTTC

j_call: TRBJ1-2
clone_size: NA
d_call: TRBD1
v_call: TRBV9
cdr3_aa: CASSSRQGFDYGYTF
cdr3_nt: TGTGCCAGCAGCTCCAGACAGGGGTTTGACTATGGCTACACCTTC

j_call: TRBJ2-7
clone_size: NA
d_call: NA
v_call: TRBV18
cdr3_aa: CASSPVGGDKEQYF
cdr3_nt: TGTGCCAGCTCACCGGTAGGGGGGGATAAGGAGCAGTACTTC

j_call: TRBJ2-1
clone_size: NA
d_call: TRBD2
v_call: TRBV18
cdr3_aa: CASSSALAGEHEQFF
cdr3_nt: TGTGCCAGCTCATCGGCACTAGCGGGAGAACATGAGCAGTTCTTC

j_call: TRBJ1-1
clone_size: NA
d_call: TRBD1
v_call: TRBV7-3
cdr3_aa: CASSPLTGPRGAEAFF
cdr3_nt: TGTGCCAGCAGCCCCCTGACAGGGCCCCGTGGGGCTGAAGCTTTCTTT

j_call: TRBJ1-5
clone_size: NA
d_call: NA
v_call: TRBV19
cdr3_aa: CASSIGGFGNQPQHF
cdr3_nt: TGTGCCAGTAGTATAGGAGGGTTTGGTAATCAGCCCCAGCATTTT

j_call: TRBJ1-5
clone_size: NA
d_call: NA
v_call: TRBV19
cdr3_aa: CASTHRSGRDGNQPQHF
cdr3_nt: TGTGCCAGTACCCATAGATCAGGGAGGGACGGCAATCAGCCCCAGCATTTT

j_call: TRBJ1-2
clone_size: NA
d_call: TRBD1
v_call: TRBV7-9
cdr3_aa: CASSFRDRGLGNYGYTF
cdr3_nt: TGTGCCAGCAGCTTTCGGGACAGGGGGCTTGGTAACTATGGCTACACCTTC

j_call: TRBJ2-6
clone_size: NA
d_call: NA
v_call: TRBV28
cdr3_aa: CASSPHSGANVLTF
cdr3_nt: TGTGCCAGCAGCCCCCACTCTGGGGCCAACGTCCTGACTTTC

j_call: TRBJ1-4
clone_size: NA
d_call: NA
v_call: TRBV29-1
cdr3_aa: CSAEGGPNEKLFF
cdr3_nt: TGCAGCGCCGAAGGGGGTCCTAATGAAAAACTGTTTTTT

j_call: TRBJ2-1
clone_size: NA
d_call: TRBD1
v_call: TRBV5-1
cdr3_aa: CASSLGTGLFNEQFF
cdr3_nt: TGCGCCAGCAGCTTAGGGACAGGGCTTTTTAATGAGCAGTTCTTC

j_call: TRBJ1-3
clone_size: NA
d_call: NA
v_call: TRBV29-1
cdr3_aa: CSVAPEHSGNTIYF
cdr3_nt: TGCAGCGTTGCCCCCGAACATTCGGGAAACACCATATATTTT

j_call: TRBJ2-7
clone_size: few
d_call: NA
v_call: TRBV6-1
cdr3_aa: CASSQAGTGGPYEQYF
cdr3_nt: TGTGCCAGCAGTCAAGCCGGGACCGGGGGACCCTACGAGCAGTACTTC

j_call: TRBJ2-7
clone_size: NA
d_call: NA
v_call: TRBV19
cdr3_aa: CASSTPFGGGRGYEQYF
cdr3_nt: TGTGCCAGTAGTACACCATTCGGAGGGGGCAGAGGCTACGAGCAGTACTTC

j_call: TRBJ1-3
clone_size: few
d_call: NA
v_call: TRBV4-3
cdr3_aa: CASSPVPGTGNTIYF
cdr3_nt: TGCGCCAGCAGCCCAGTACCGGGAACTGGAAACACCATATATTTT

j_call: TRBJ1-2
clone_size: NA
d_call: TRBD1
v_call: TRBV4-1
cdr3_aa: CASSQAGQGYGYTF
cdr3_nt: TGCGCCAGCAGCCAGGCAGGACAGGGTTATGGCTACACCTTC

j_call: TRBJ1-2
clone_size: NA
d_call: TRBD1
v_call: TRBV9
cdr3_aa: CASSVAAGGGYTF
cdr3_nt: TGTGCCAGCAGCGTAGCAGCAGGGGGAGGCTACACCTTC

j_call: TRBJ1-3
clone_size: NA
d_call: NA
v_call: TRBV15
cdr3_aa: CATSRDLGTGSGNTIYF
cdr3_nt: TGTGCCACCAGCAGAGATTTAGGCACGGGCTCTGGAAACACCATATATTTT

j_call: TRBJ1-4
clone_size: NA
d_call: TRBD1
v_call: TRBV15
cdr3_aa: CATSSDRAYYEKLFF
cdr3_nt: TGTGCCACCAGCAGTGACAGGGCTTACTATGAAAAACTGTTTTTT

j_call: TRBJ2-1
clone_size: NA
d_call: NA
v_call: TRBV7-8
cdr3_aa: CASSLERDNNEQFF
cdr3_nt: TGTGCCAGCAGCTTAGAGCGGGACAACAATGAGCAGTTCTTC

j_call: TRBJ2-6
clone_size: few
d_call: NA
v_call: TRBV4-3
cdr3_aa: CASSLGGTVSGANVLTF
cdr3_nt: TGCGCCAGCAGCCTCGGAGGGACGGTCTCTGGGGCCAACGTCCTGACTTTC

j_call: TRBJ1-2
clone_size: NA
d_call: NA
v_call: TRBV4-3
cdr3_aa: CASSQEGSGVMSGYTF
cdr3_nt: TGCGCCAGCAGCCAAGAAGGATCAGGGGTAATGAGTGGCTACACCTTC

j_call: TRBJ1-2
clone_size: NA
d_call: NA
v_call: TRBV25-1
cdr3_aa: CASHTRDGYTF
cdr3_nt: TGTGCCAGCCATACGCGGGATGGCTACACCTTC

j_call: TRBJ2-7
clone_size: NA
d_call: NA
v_call: TRBV5-6
cdr3_aa: CASSPIRGSSYEQYF
cdr3_nt: TGTGCCAGCAGCCCCATACGGGGGAGCTCCTACGAGCAGTACTTC

j_call: TRBJ2-1
clone_size: NA
d_call: TRBD2
v_call: TRBV4-2
cdr3_aa: CASSQEGLAGVEQFF
cdr3_nt: TGTGCCAGCAGCCAAGAGGGACTAGCGGGAGTGGAGCAGTTCTTC

j_call: TRBJ2-3
clone_size: NA
d_call: NA
v_call: TRBV27
cdr3_aa: CASSFGSWDTQYF
cdr3_nt: TGTGCCAGCAGTTTCGGGAGTTGGGATACGCAGTATTTT

j_call: TRBJ1-5
clone_size: NA
d_call: NA
v_call: TRBV19
cdr3_aa: CASSIARQISNQPQHF
cdr3_nt: TGTGCCAGTAGTATAGCTAGGCAAATTAGCAATCAGCCCCAGCATTTT

j_call: TRBJ2-2
clone_size: NA
d_call: TRBD1
v_call: TRBV27
cdr3_aa: CASSLLGPSTGAHGELFF
cdr3_nt: TGTGCCAGCAGTTTACTAGGGCCTTCGACAGGGGCCCACGGGGAGCTGTTTTTT

j_call: TRBJ2-2
clone_size: NA
d_call: NA
v_call: TRBV27
cdr3_aa: CASSLSQGLSGELFF
cdr3_nt: TGTGCCAGCAGTTTATCACAGGGTCTGTCCGGGGAGCTGTTTTTT

j_call: TRBJ1-1
clone_size: few
d_call: TRBD1
v_call: TRBV4-3
cdr3_aa: CASRSGQWTEAFF
cdr3_nt: TGCGCCAGCAGATCGGGACAGTGGACTGAAGCTTTCTTT

j_call: TRBJ2-5
clone_size: once
d_call: NA
v_call: TRBV6-6
cdr3_aa: CASSYPQTSGETQYF
cdr3_nt: TGTGCCAGCAGTTACCCCCAGACATCGGGGGAGACCCAGTACTTC